The 12 T cell receptor beta chains below come from one sample, sequenced in a study of T cells after yellow fever vaccination. TCRdb re-called the 5' RACE reads through MiXCR, storing one row per CDR3 protein. Of 450,000 to 550,000 distinct CDR3 sequences detected, 21% appear once; the ten largest clones hold about 15%. Sample: PBMCs, taken 21 days after the first yellow fever vaccination. The receptors stem from a man younger than 35 who received the YFV17D yellow fever vaccine.

This clonotype was counted many times. V usage is TRBV7-2 and J usage is TRBJ2-7, with D unresolved. There are 14 residues in the CDR3. Germline V gene lookup returns CDR1 SGHTA and CDR2 FQGNSA. Trimming shortened V by 1 base and J by 2 bases, and 9 bases separated the two germline ends. The CDR3 DNA sequence: TGTGCCAGCAGCTTAGGATTGGACGCCTACGAGCAGTACTTC. It yields the protein CASSLGLDAYEQYF.

This chain joins TRBV12-3 or TRBV12-4 and TRBJ2-2; D remains unclear. The germline V and J ends were trimmed by 4 bases and 8 bases, with 17 bases remaining between them. The CDR3 has 15 residues. The DNA for the CDR3 is TGTGCCAGCAGTTACGCGCCGGACCTCTTTGGGGAGCTGTTTTTT. Its protein product is CASSYAPDLFGELFF.

This clonotype was observed at least ten times. The chain combines TRBV10-3 with TRBJ2-2; 9 nucleotides align to TRBD2. This CDR3 is built from 15 residues. Germline V gene sequence: CDR1 ENHRY, CDR2 SYGVKD. The ends lost 7 bases at V and 8 bases at J; junction bases unmatched: 11. As DNA, the CDR3 is TGTGCCATCAAACCCCTAGCGGGACCATCGGGGGAGCTGTTTTTT. Protein product: CAIKPLAGPSGELFF.

This chain links TRBV4-2 with TRBJ2-5; weak D call: TRBD2 (5 bases). CDR3 length equals 17 residues. V shed 1 base and J shed 3 bases, with 18 bases lying between them. Germline CDR1 and CDR2: LGHNA and YNFKEQ. The CDR3 loop is CASSQGSYGSGEETQYF. In DNA form, the CDR3 reads TGTGCCAGCAGCCAAGGGAGTTACGGCAGCGGAGAAGAGACCCAGTACTTC.

This rearrangement joins TRBV12-3 or TRBV12-4 to TRBJ1-5; D perhaps matches TRBD1 (5 bases). The CDR3 length is 14 residues. The germline V and J ends were trimmed by 6 bases and 1 base, with 10 bases remaining between them. The CDR3 coding sequence is TGTGCCAGCAGGCGCGGGGCCAGCAATCAGCCCCAGCATTTT. This encodes CASRRGASNQPQHF.

The chain recombines TRBV9 with TRBJ2-2; D unclear. The germline V gene has CDR1 SGDLS and CDR2 YYNGEE. CDR3 length: 15 amino acids. Trimming cost V 0 bases and J 7 bases, with 13 bases left between them. CDR3 sequence (DNA): TGTGCCAGCAGCGTAGGGACGGTTCATCACGGGGAGCTGTTTTTT. Translation gives CASSVGTVHHGELFF.

This clonotype has only a few counts. The chain uses TRBV19 and TRBJ1-1; D ambiguous. The germline CDR1 and CDR2 sequences are LNHDA and SQIVND (reference sequence). This CDR3 is built from 13 residues. With 4 bases removed from V and 7 bases from J, the gap between germline ends came to 13 bases. The CDR3 coding sequence is TGTGCCAGTAGTACCTCGGGCGCGGATGAAGCTTTCTTT. Protein: CASSTSGADEAFF.

This clonotype was observed a handful of times. The chain has TRBV18 and TRBJ2-5; either TRBD1 or TRBD2 may supply D (6 bases each). Per germline, CDR1 KGHSH and CDR2 LQKENI. The CDR3 has 14 amino acids. V was pared by 3 bases and J by 6 bases, with 14 bases between. The CDR3 protein is CASSPPGGGKTQYF. The CDR3 DNA follows: TGTGCCAGCTCACCCCCCGGAGGGGGAAAGACCCAGTACTTC. Combining the CDR3 with reference TRBV18 and TRBJ2-5 gives the whole variable domain NAGVMQNPRHLVRRRGQEARLRCSPMKGHSHVYWYRQLPEEGLKFMVYLQKENIIDESGMPKERFSAEFPKEGPSILRIQQVVRGDSAAYFCASSPPGGGKTQYFGPGTRLLVL.

The chain employs TRBV5-5 and TRBJ2-5; 8 bases agree with TRBD1. The CDR3 contains 14 residues. Germline assignment: CDR1 SGHKS and CDR2 YYEKEE (reference sequence). V lost 10 bases to trimming and J lost 0 bases; unmatched junction nucleotides: 8. The CDR3 bases are TGTGCCGGCGCACGGACAGGGTACCAAGAGACCCAGTACTTC. Translated: CAGARTGYQETQYF. Filled out from reference TRBV5-5 and TRBJ2-5, the complete variable domain reads DAGVTQSPTHLIKTRGQQVTLRCSPISGHKSVSWYQQVLGQGPQFIFQYYEKEERGRGNFPDRFSARQFPNYSSELNVNALLLGDSALYLCAGARTGYQETQYFGPGTRLLVL.

The rearrangement joins TRBV4-2 to TRBJ1-4, with 7 positions matching TRBD1. The length of the CDR3 is 13 residues. The germline V gene has CDR1 LGHNA and CDR2 YNFKEQ. Trimming took 8 bases from V and 8 from J; bases not matched to a gene: 8. DNA of the CDR3: TGTGCCAGCCGACAGGGAAGGGACGAAAAACTGTTTTTT. Protein product: CASRQGRDEKLFF.

This chain joins TRBV7-3 and TRBJ2-3; no reliable D call. The length of the CDR3 is 14 residues. Trimming took off 2 bases at V and 2 bases at J, with 8 bases between the two ends. From germline, CDR1 is SGHTA and CDR2 FQGTGA. In DNA, the CDR3 is TGTGCCAGCAGCTTAGCGGAAAACACAGATACGCAGTATTTT. It yields the protein CASSLAENTDTQYF.

In its sample, this clonotype was seen many times. The rearrangement joins TRBV3-1 to TRBJ2-7, with D unclear. There are 13 residues in the CDR3. Germline V gene lookup returns CDR1 LGHDT and CDR2 YNNKEL (reference sequence). The V and J ends lost 0 bases and 5 bases respectively, with 8 bases between them. As DNA, the CDR3 is TGTGCCAGCAGCCAAGAGGGCGTGGACGAGCAGTACTTC. The encoded protein is CASSQEGVDEQYF.